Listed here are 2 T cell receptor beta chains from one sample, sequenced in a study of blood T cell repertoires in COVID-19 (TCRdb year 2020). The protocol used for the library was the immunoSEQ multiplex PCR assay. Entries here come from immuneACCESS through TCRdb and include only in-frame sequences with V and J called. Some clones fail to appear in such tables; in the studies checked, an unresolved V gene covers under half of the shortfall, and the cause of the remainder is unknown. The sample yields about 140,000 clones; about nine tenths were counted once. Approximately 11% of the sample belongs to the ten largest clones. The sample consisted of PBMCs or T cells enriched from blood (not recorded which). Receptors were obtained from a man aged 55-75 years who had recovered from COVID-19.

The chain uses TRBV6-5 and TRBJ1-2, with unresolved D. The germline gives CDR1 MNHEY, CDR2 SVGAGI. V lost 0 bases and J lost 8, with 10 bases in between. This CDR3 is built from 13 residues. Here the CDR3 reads CASSYSTGRGYTF. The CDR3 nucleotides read TGTGCCAGCAGTTACTCGACCGGGAGAGGCTACACCTTC.

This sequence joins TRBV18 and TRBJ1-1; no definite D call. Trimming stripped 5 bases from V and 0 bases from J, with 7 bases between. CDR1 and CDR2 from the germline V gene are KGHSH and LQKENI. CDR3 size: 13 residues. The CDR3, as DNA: TGTGCCAGCTCATCAGACTTGAACACTGAAGCTTTCTTT. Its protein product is CASSSDLNTEAFF.